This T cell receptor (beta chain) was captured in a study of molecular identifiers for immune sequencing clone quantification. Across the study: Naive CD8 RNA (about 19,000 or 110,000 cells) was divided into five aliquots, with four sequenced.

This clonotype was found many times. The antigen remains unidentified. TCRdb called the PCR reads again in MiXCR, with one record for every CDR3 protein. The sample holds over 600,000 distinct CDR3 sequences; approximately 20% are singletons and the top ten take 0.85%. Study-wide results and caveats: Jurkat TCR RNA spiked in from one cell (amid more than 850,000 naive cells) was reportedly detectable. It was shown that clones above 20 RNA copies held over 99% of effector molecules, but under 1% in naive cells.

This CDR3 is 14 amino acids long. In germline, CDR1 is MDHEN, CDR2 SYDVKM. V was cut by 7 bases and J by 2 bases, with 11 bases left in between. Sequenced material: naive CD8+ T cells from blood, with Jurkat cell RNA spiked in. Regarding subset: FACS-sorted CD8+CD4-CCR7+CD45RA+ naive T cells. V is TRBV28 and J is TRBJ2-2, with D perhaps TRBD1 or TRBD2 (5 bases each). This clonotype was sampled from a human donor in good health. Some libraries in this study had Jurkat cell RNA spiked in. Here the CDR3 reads CASTSGPNTGELFF. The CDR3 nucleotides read TGTGCCAGCACCTCGGGACCAAACACCGGGGAGCTGTTTTTT.